This T cell receptor beta chain was captured by sequencing in a study of T cells after yellow fever vaccination. This clonotype was seen repeatedly, ten times or more. Antigen: not known. Template switching with 5'RACE generated the TCR cDNA and added a universal primer site and UMIs. TCRdb re-analysed the 5' RACE reads in MiXCR, keeping a single row per CDR3 protein. There are a few hundred thousand distinct CDR3 sequences in the sample; approximately 3.8% occur only once, and 23% lies in the top ten. The CDR3 covers 13 residues. V was clipped by 6 bases and J by 5 bases; unmatched bases: 5. Germline V gene lookup returns CDR1 MNHEY and CDR2 SVGEGT. Regarding the study as a whole: A weaker but faster secondary response was observed, peaking on day 5 versus 15. The study noted that FACS-sorted repertoires could contain abundant clonotypes contaminating from the bulk population. Some clonotypes, a small share, were shared between CD4 and CD8 compartments.

The rearrangement joins TRBV6-2 or TRBV6-3 to TRBJ2-5; 8 nucleotides align to TRBD1. The material sequenced was PBMCs, taken on the day of the yellow fever booster vaccination. This sequence was found in a man younger than 35 who received the YFV17D yellow fever vaccine. This CDR3 reads CASRRTGRETQYF. CDR3 DNA sequence: TGTGCCAGCAGGAGGACAGGGAGGGAGACCCAGTACTTC.